These 11 T cell receptor beta chains came from one sample sequenced in a study of T cell responses to AZD1222 COVID-19 vaccine. The repertoire was sequenced with immunoSEQ multiplex PCR; TCRdb's copy has only in-frame clones and lacks some. The data show 100,000 to 150,000 clones, with 88% seen just once and less than 4% held by the top ten. Material: peripheral blood, obtained 28 days after the second AZD1222 dose. These receptors originate from an adult who received the AZD1222 COVID-19 vaccine.

The CDR3 DNA reads as TGTGCCAGCAGTTTAGGGGCGGAAACTGAAGCTTTCTTT. This encodes CASSLGAETEAFF. The chain is built from TRBV12-3 or TRBV12-4 and TRBJ1-1; no reliable D call. Trimming took off 1 base at V and 5 bases at J, with 8 bases between the two ends. The CDR3 has 13 amino acids.

CDR3 region: CASSGQIAEAFF. The CDR3 DNA follows: TGTGCCAGCAGTGGCCAAATCGCTGAAGCTTTCTTT. This sequence joins TRBV6-2 or TRBV6-3 and TRBJ1-1; D is ambiguous. Germline CDR1 MNHEY, CDR2 SVGEGT. There are 12 residues in the CDR3. V lost 5 bases, J lost 6 bases, and 10 bases lay in between.

This chain uses TRBV6-5 with TRBJ2-3; no reliable D call. The CDR3 length is 15 residues. Germline V gene data show CDR1 as MNHEY and CDR2 as SVGAGI. V was shortened by 2 bases and J by 1 base, with 10 bases between the two germline ends. CDR3 in amino acids: CASSYAGVGTDTQYF. The CDR3 bases are TGTGCCAGCAGTTACGCTGGGGTGGGCACAGATACGCAGTATTTT.

V and J are TRBV6-2 or TRBV6-3 and TRBJ2-3, with D possibly TRBD2 on 6 matching bases. Germline V gene lookup returns CDR1 MNHEY and CDR2 SVGEGT. Between the trimmed V and J ends, which lost 4 bases and 5 bases, there was a span of 13 bases. The CDR3 sequence is 14 residues long. The CDR3 sequence is CASSSPSVGDTQYF. The CDR3 DNA sequence: TGTGCCAGCAGTTCCCCTAGCGTGGGAGATACGCAGTATTTT.

The rearrangement links TRBV21-1 to TRBJ2-7. TRBV21-1 is an annotated pseudogene. The CDR3 sequence is 16 residues long. DNA for the CDR3: TGTGCCAGCAGCAAAGCGCTAGCAGGGAACGTTTACGAGCAGTACTTC. Protein product: CASSKALAGNVYEQYF.

V is TRBV19 and J is TRBJ2-7, with 11 bases identical to TRBD1. There are 15 residues in the CDR3. The V gene's germline CDR1 is LNHDA and CDR2 SQIVND (reference sequence). The V and J ends lost 6 bases and 3 bases, in that order; junction bases with no gene match: 7. CDR3 nucleotide sequence: TGTGCCAGTAGCAGATTGGGGACAGGGGGCTACGAGCAGTACTTC. It is translated as CASSRLGTGGYEQYF.

The chain links TRBV27 to TRBJ2-1; 9 nucleotides line up with TRBD1. CDR3 size: 14 residues. Germline CDR1 MNHEY, CDR2 SMNVEV (reference sequence). Unmatched junction bases numbered 5, after V lost 5 bases and J lost 6 bases. CDR3 in amino acids: CASSPGTGLNEQFF. The CDR3 bases are TGTGCCAGCAGTCCCGGGACAGGGCTCAATGAGCAGTTCTTC.

The chain joins TRBV9 to TRBJ1-2, with D possibly TRBD1 on 6 matching bases. Germline V lookup: CDR1 SGDLS, CDR2 YYNGEE. This CDR3 is built from 13 residues. V was trimmed by 4 bases and J by 8 bases, leaving 15 bases between them. The CDR3, as DNA: TGTGCCAGCAGCCACGAGGGGGAGGGCGGCTACACCTTC. It codes for CASSHEGEGGYTF.

The rearrangement joins TRBV3-1 (or the pseudogene TRBV3-2) to TRBJ1-2; D is unclear. Trimming left V 1 base short and J 10 bases short, with 16 bases between. Germline CDR1 reads LGHDT; CDR2 reads YNNKEL (reference sequence). The CDR3 has 14 amino acids. Here the CDR3 DNA reads TGTGCCAGCAGCCAAGTTATAGGGCCTCGTGACTACACCTTC. This translates into CASSQVIGPRDYTF.

This chain links TRBV4-2 with TRBJ1-5; D is unclear. CDR3 length equals 17 residues. Germline V gene lookup returns CDR1 LGHNA and CDR2 YNFKEQ. The V gene lost 0 bases and the J gene lost 2 bases, with 14 bases spanning the gap. The CDR3 reads CASSQETGQSGNQPQHF. The CDR3 nucleotides are TGTGCCAGCAGCCAAGAAACCGGGCAGTCGGGCAATCAGCCCCAGCATTTT.

The chain uses TRBV6-6 and TRBJ2-3; maybe TRBD1 (5 bases). V was pared by 6 bases and J by 4 bases, with 14 bases between. This CDR3 has 14 residues. Per germline, CDR1 MNHNY and CDR2 SVGAGI (reference sequence). The CDR3 nucleotides read TGTGCCAGCAGGACGGCAGGGTTTGCAGATACGCAGTATTTT. Protein product: CASRTAGFADTQYF.